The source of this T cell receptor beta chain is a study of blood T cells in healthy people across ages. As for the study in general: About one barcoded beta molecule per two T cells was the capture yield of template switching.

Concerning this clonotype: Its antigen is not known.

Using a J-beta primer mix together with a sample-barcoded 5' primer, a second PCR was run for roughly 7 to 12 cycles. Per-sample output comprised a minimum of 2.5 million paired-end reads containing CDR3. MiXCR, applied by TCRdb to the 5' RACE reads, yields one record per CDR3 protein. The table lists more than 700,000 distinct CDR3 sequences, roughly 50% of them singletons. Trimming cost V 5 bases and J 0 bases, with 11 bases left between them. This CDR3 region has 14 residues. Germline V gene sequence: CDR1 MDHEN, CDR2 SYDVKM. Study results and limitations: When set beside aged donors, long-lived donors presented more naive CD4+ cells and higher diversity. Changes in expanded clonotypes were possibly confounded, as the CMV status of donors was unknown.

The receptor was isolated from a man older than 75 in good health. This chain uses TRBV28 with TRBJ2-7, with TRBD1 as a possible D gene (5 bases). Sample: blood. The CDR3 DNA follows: TGTGCCAGCAGTCGGGCAGGGCGCTCCTACGAGCAGTACTTC. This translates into CASSRAGRSYEQYF. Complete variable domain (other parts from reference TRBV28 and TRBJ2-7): DVKVTQSSRYLVKRTGEKVFLECVQDMDHENMFWYRQDPGLGLRLIYFSYDVKMKEKGDIPEGYSVSREKKERFSLILESASTNQTSMYLCASSRAGRSYEQYFGPGTRLTVT.